What follows are 25 T cell receptor beta chains derived from one specimen sequenced in a study of cytomegalovirus exposure and HLA in healthy donors. 60 Vbeta and 13 Jbeta primers were used in PCR. Produced via immunoSEQ multiplex PCR; TCRdb's table is partial and in-frame only. Its clone listing holds roughly 200,000 clones. The specimen sequenced was PBMCs. The receptors stem from a man in his thirties or forties in good health and CMV-seronegative.

The CDR3: CASSGQGGTYEQYF. In DNA form, the CDR3 reads TGTGCCAGCAGCGGACAGGGGGGCACCTACGAGCAGTACTTC. This chain connects TRBV7-2 to TRBJ2-7; TRBD1 agrees at 10 bases. The CDR3 runs to 14 residues. Trimming removed 5 bases from V and 2 bases from J; junction bases left unmatched: 3. Germline CDR1 SGHTA, CDR2 FQGNSA.

The chain has TRBV6-5 and TRBJ1-1; D perhaps matches TRBD1 (6 bases). The V gene's germline CDR1 is MNHEY and CDR2 SVGAGI. The CDR3 has 14 amino acids. V gave up 4 bases and J gave up 6 bases, with 15 bases separating them. CDR3 sequence: CASSSGGRLAEAFF. The DNA for the CDR3 is TGTGCCAGCAGTTCGGGGGGGCGGCTGGCTGAAGCTTTCTTT.

J is TRBJ2-7 and V is TRBV18; 8 bases align to TRBD1. Germline CDR1 and CDR2: KGHSH and LQKENI. This CDR3 has 14 amino acids. Trimming cost V 3 bases and J 3 bases; bases outside gene matches: 4. The CDR3 loop reads CASSPTGVGYEQYF. CDR3 bases: TGTGCCAGCTCACCGACAGGGGTTGGCTACGAGCAGTACTTC.

The rearrangement joins TRBV30 to TRBJ2-4, with 7 nucleotides matching TRBD1. The V gene end was trimmed by 8 bases and the J gene end by 1 base; junction bases not matched to a gene: 8. Germline V gives CDR1 GTSNPN, CDR2 SVGIG (reference sequence). CDR3 length: 14 amino acids. CDR3 nucleotides: TGTGCCGGACGGTCGGACAGGGCCAAAAACATTCAGTACTTC. Translated, it gives CAGRSDRAKNIQYF.

CDR3 in DNA: TGCGCCAGCAGTAGGACACCAGATAGCAATCAGCCCCAGCATTTT. Its translation is CASSRTPDSNQPQHF. The chain employs TRBV10-2 and TRBJ1-5; D is perhaps TRBD1 (5 bases). V was cut by 5 bases and J by 0 bases, with 11 bases left in between. Germline CDR1 reads WSHSY; CDR2 reads SAAADI. The CDR3 has 15 amino acids.

The chain links TRBV2 to TRBJ2-1, with 7 bases aligning to TRBD2. CDR3 length: 15 residues. Germline loops: CDR1 SNHLY, CDR2 FYNNEI. Trimming took 5 bases from V and 0 from J; bases not matched to a gene: 4. CDR3 in amino acids: CASSSGESSYNEQFF. The DNA for the CDR3 is TGTGCCAGCAGTAGCGGGGAAAGCTCCTACAATGAGCAGTTCTTC. The full variable domain, in which reference TRBV2 and TRBJ2-1 provide the parts outside the CDR3, is EPEVTQTPSHQVTQMGQEVILRCVPISNHLYFYWYRQILGQKVEFLVSFYNNEISEKSEIFDDQFSVERPDGSNFTLKIRSTKLEDSAMYFCASSSGESSYNEQFFGPGTRLTVL.

The CDR3: CASSRSGKILNQPQHF. CDR3 sequence (DNA): TGTGCCAGCAGTCGATCTGGCAAAATTCTCAATCAGCCCCAGCATTTT. The V gene is TRBV6-4, the J gene TRBJ1-5; D call uncertain. CDR1 and CDR2 from the germline V gene are MRHNA and SNTAGT. V lost 5 bases and J 3 bases, leaving 17 bases between the germline ends. This CDR3 has 16 amino acids.

The CDR3 loop reads CATSRASTGQASLYEQYF. CDR3 DNA sequence: TGTGCCACCAGCAGAGCTTCAACGGGACAGGCCTCACTCTACGAGCAGTACTTC. The rearrangement joins TRBV15 to TRBJ2-7, with TRBD1 matching over 8 bases. The CDR3 is made up of 18 amino acids. Trimming at V came to 1 base and at J to 3 bases, leaving 14 bases not matched to a gene. Germline lookup yields CDR1 LNHNV and CDR2 YYDKDF (reference sequence). Complete variable domain (other parts from reference TRBV15 and TRBJ2-7): DAMVIQNPRYQVTQFGKPVTLSCSQTLNHNVMYWYQQKSSQAPKLLFHYYDKDFNNEADTPDNFQSRRPNTSFCFLDIRSPGLGDTAMYLCATSRASTGQASLYEQYFGPGTRLTVT.

The chain is built from TRBV30 and TRBJ2-7, with a possible D match to TRBD1 (5 bases). The CDR3 loop spans 13 amino acids. V gave up 4 bases and J gave up 6 bases, with 16 bases separating them. Germline loops: CDR1 GTSNPN, CDR2 SVGIG (reference sequence). CDR3 sequence: CAWIRQTSGEQYF. For the CDR3, the DNA is TGTGCCTGGATTAGACAGACAAGTGGCGAGCAGTACTTC.

The CDR3 bases are TGCGCCAGCAGCGCCCCCGGGACTAGCGGCGCAGATACGCAGTATTTT. This translates into CASSAPGTSGADTQYF. V gene TRBV5-1 combines with J gene TRBJ2-3; 11 bases are a match to TRBD2. The CDR3 has 16 residues. Germline lookup yields CDR1 SGHRS and CDR2 YFSETQ. The V segment lost 4 bases and the J segment 4 bases; nucleotides outside the gene matches: 8.

J is TRBJ1-3 and V is TRBV5-4; D gene ambiguous. Germline V lookup: CDR1 SGHNT, CDR2 YYREEE (reference sequence). The CDR3 covers 15 residues. V lost 1 base and J lost 0, with 8 bases in between. CDR3 DNA sequence: TGTGCCAGCAGCTTGAGTGGGAGCTCTGGAAACACCATATATTTT. Protein sequence: CASSLSGSSGNTIYF.

The chain recombines TRBV7-2 with TRBJ1-5; 9 bases align to TRBD1. V shed 5 bases and J 7 bases; nucleotides not matched to a gene: 12. The germline V gene has CDR1 SGHTA and CDR2 FQGNSA. This CDR3 comprises 16 residues. The CDR3 bases are TGTGCCAGCAGCCCCCAAGGACAGGGGCTAGGGCAGCCCCAGCATTTT. Translation: CASSPQGQGLGQPQHF.

The chain recombines TRBV5-6 with TRBJ1-2, with TRBD1 identical over 7 bases. With 4 bases clipped from V and 2 bases from J, the junction kept 2 bases outside the gene matches. Germline V gene sequence: CDR1 SGHDT, CDR2 YYEEEE. This CDR3 contains 13 residues. The CDR3 nucleotides are TGTGCCAGCAGCCGGGACAGAAACTATGGCTACACCTTC. Protein: CASSRDRNYGYTF.

V gene TRBV7-2 combines with J gene TRBJ2-7; 12 nucleotides agree with TRBD2. The V and J ends lost 1 base and 3 bases, in that order; junction bases with no gene match: 7. The germline V gene encodes CDR1 SGHTA and CDR2 FQGNSA. This CDR3 has 17 amino acids. This CDR3 reads CASSLGGLAGINYEQYF. CDR3 sequence (DNA): TGTGCCAGCAGCTTAGGTGGACTAGCGGGGATTAACTACGAGCAGTACTTC.

This chain uses TRBV6-1 with TRBJ1-2; D is unresolved. This CDR3 comprises 13 residues. Per the germline V gene, CDR1 is MNHNS and CDR2 is SASEGT. V lost 3 bases and J lost 3, with 8 bases in between. CDR3 sequence (DNA): TGTGCCAGCAGTGAGGTAGAGTACTATGGCTACACCTTC. Amino acid sequence: CASSEVEYYGYTF.

Remarks on this clone: Other DNA sequences within the sample encode an identical CDR3. The rearrangement links TRBV4-3 to TRBJ1-1, with D uncertain. Germline assignment: CDR1 LGHNA and CDR2 YSLEER. V was shortened by 4 bases and J by 3 bases, with 9 bases between the two germline ends. This CDR3 has 13 residues. The CDR3 sequence: CASSLTEDTEAFF. The CDR3 DNA is TGCGCCAGCAGCCTGACTGAGGACACTGAAGCTTTCTTT.

The genes are TRBV5-1 and TRBJ1-1; 12 bases match TRBD1. J lost 6 bases, V lost 5 bases, and 11 bases had no gene match. The CDR3 totals 16 residues. The germline gives CDR1 SGHRS, CDR2 YFSETQ. In DNA form, the CDR3 reads TGCGCCAGCAGGTCCGGGACAGGGGGCGGGCAGCCTGAAGCTTTCTTT. It specifies CASRSGTGGGQPEAFF.

V gene TRBV5-1 combines with J gene TRBJ2-1; 9 bases are a match to TRBD2. V shed 8 bases, J shed 6 bases, and the junction held 3 bases outside the gene matches. The germline gives CDR1 SGHRS, CDR2 YFSETQ. The length of the CDR3 is 12 residues. This chain's CDR3 is CASSGSGNEQFF. CDR3 nucleotide sequence: TGCGCCAGTAGCGGGAGTGGCAATGAGCAGTTCTTC.

The chain has TRBV28 and TRBJ1-4; D gene ambiguous. CDR1 and CDR2 from the germline V gene are MDHEN and SYDVKM. Deletions cut 3 bases from V and 6 bases from J, with 2 bases between. This CDR3 is built from 11 residues. The CDR3 region is CASSFYEKLFF. The DNA for the CDR3 is TGTGCCAGCAGTTTCTATGAAAAACTGTTTTTT.

The genes are TRBV18 and TRBJ1-4, with D perhaps TRBD1 (6 bases). There are 16 residues in the CDR3. The germline V and J ends were trimmed by 4 bases and 7 bases, with 19 bases remaining between them. The germline V gene encodes CDR1 KGHSH and CDR2 LQKENI. DNA of the CDR3: TGTGCCAGCTCACGACGGACAGAGTCAGAGGGTGAAAAACTGTTTTTT. Its protein product is CASSRRTESEGEKLFF.

The chain couples TRBV5-6 to TRBJ2-3; TRBD2 agrees at 12 bases. Germline-derived CDR1 and CDR2 are SGHDT and YYEEEE. J lost 5 bases, V lost 5 bases, and 9 bases had no gene match. This CDR3 spans 16 amino acids. The CDR3 protein is CASSLRLAGVVDTQYF. The CDR3 nucleotides are TGTGCCAGCAGTCTTCGACTAGCGGGAGTGGTAGATACGCAGTATTTT.

With respect to this clone: This same CDR3 is encoded by further DNA sequences in the sample. The J gene is TRBJ1-4, the V gene TRBV2; D possibly corresponds to TRBD1 (6 bases). V was clipped by 9 bases and J by 7 bases, with 12 bases between them. The CDR3 is made up of 12 amino acids. Germline-derived CDR1 and CDR2 are SNHLY and FYNNEI. This chain's CDR3 is CASSSQGEKLFF. CDR3 sequence (DNA): TGTGCCAGTAGTTCACAGGGTGAAAAACTGTTTTTT.

The rearrangement uses TRBV11-3 and TRBJ1-2; TRBD1 is a possible D gene (6 bases). V was cut by 0 bases and J by 6 bases, with 17 bases left in between. This CDR3 region has 16 residues. Per the germline V gene, CDR1 is SGHNT and CDR2 is YENEEA. Here the CDR3 DNA reads TGTGCCAGCAGCTTAGATCCGTCGGGGGGCTGGGATGGCTACACCTTC. Residues: CASSLDPSGGWDGYTF.

V and J are TRBV13 and TRBJ2-1; 11 bases fit TRBD2. In germline, CDR1 is PRHDT, CDR2 FYEKMQ (reference sequence). This CDR3 has 14 amino acids. The junction had 3 bases not matched to a gene; V was cut back by 6 bases and J by 5 bases. The CDR3 sequence: CASRISGGDNEQFF. CDR3 nucleotides: TGTGCCAGCAGAATTAGCGGGGGGGACAATGAGCAGTTCTTC.

The rearrangement uses TRBV25-1 and TRBJ2-3; TRBD2 is a possible D gene (5 bases). Germline CDR1 is MGHDK and CDR2 is SYGVNS. V was cut by 7 bases and J by 2 bases, with 13 bases left in between. The CDR3 runs to 14 residues. CDR3 loop: CASTGTGYTDTQYF. The CDR3 DNA reads TGTGCCAGCACCGGCACGGGATACACAGATACGCAGTATTTT.